The subject of this entry is one T cell receptor beta chain. Antigen unknown. The repertoire was sequenced with immunoSEQ multiplex PCR; TCRdb's copy has only in-frame clones and lacks some. The table includes approximately 73,000 clones, around 86% detected once. The CDR3 is 14 amino acids. The trim removed 10 bases at V and 0 bases at J, leaving 5 bases unmatched. Per germline, CDR1 MDHEN and CDR2 SYDVKM. The data derive from a study of radiotherapy plus CTLA-4 blockade in lung cancer. Turning to the study itself: Objective responses were documented in 15% to 20% of patients, with disease control in 31%.

Study observations and caveats: Radiotherapy was combined with ipilimumab, and tumor-derived TCR clones then expanded in blood.

Focal radiation with ipilimumab CTLA-4 blockade was given to patients with chemo-refractory metastatic non-small-cell lung cancer. J is TRBJ2-7 and V is TRBV28; TRBD2 matches at 11 bases. The TCR sequence derives from a human donor with non-small cell lung cancer that progressed on radiotherapy plus ipilimumab. Sequences were derived from peripheral blood, sampled from a patient treated with radiotherapy plus ipilimumab. For the CDR3, the DNA is TGTGCCACCCTAGGACTAGCGGGCTCCTACGAGCAGTACTTC. It translates to CATLGLAGSYEQYF. The full variable domain, completed using reference TRBV28 and TRBJ2-7, is DVKVTQSSRYLVKRTGEKVFLECVQDMDHENMFWYRQDPGLGLRLIYFSYDVKMKEKGDIPEGYSVSREKKERFSLILESASTNQTSMYLCATLGLAGSYEQYFGPGTRLTVT.